The rows below give T cell receptor beta chains drawn from one sample of a study of T cells in Graves' hyperthyroidism and ophthalmopathy. TCRdb processed the multiplex PCR reads anew with MiXCR; each CDR3 protein has one entry. Of approximately 870,000 distinct CDR3 sequences detected, around 38% appear once; the ten largest clones hold around 10%. Sequenced input: blood. Source of these receptors: a man aged 18 to 29 with Graves' hyperthyroidism. Both conserved end residues are part of each CDR3.

V	J	CDR3
TRBV20-1	TRBJ1-1	CSATGTSGNTEAFF
TRBV29-1	TRBJ1-5	CSVGTGSTSNQPQHF
TRBV5-1	TRBJ2-7	CASSWGQDYEQYF
TRBV10-3	TRBJ1-1	CASSYSAGQDTEAFF
TRBV12-3/TRBV12-4	TRBJ2-7	CASSFVQGNEQYF
TRBV12-3/TRBV12-4	TRBJ2-5	CASSFSGEEETQYF
TRBV19	TRBJ2-2	CASSTTGSPNTGELFF
TRBV7-2	TRBJ2-2	CASSLSVTNTGELFF
TRBV14	TRBJ2-5	CASSQSSQGETQYF
TRBV7-3	TRBJ2-2	CASSFGTGGLGELFF
TRBV2	TRBJ2-5	CASIRGGGPQETQYF
TRBV25-1	TRBJ2-2	CASIPVPGDTGELFF
TRBV20-1	TRBJ1-1	CSPSAVNTEAFF
TRBV19	TRBJ2-6	CASSVGSAGANVLTF
TRBV5-1	TRBJ1-1	CASSLERGAEAFF
TRBV19	TRBJ2-2	CASSILGRNTGELFF
TRBV7-9	TRBJ1-5	CASSFGPGNQPQHF
TRBV29-1	TRBJ2-7	CSVEERDRGPYEQYF
TRBV19	TRBJ1-2	CAGGAGLGYTF
TRBV11-3	TRBJ1-6	CASSLVRDSPLHF
TRBV2	TRBJ2-7	CASSKTDKTSFEQYF
TRBV7-2	TRBJ2-7	CASSLYFSYEQYF
TRBV7-8	TRBJ2-7	CASSISGQTGGRHEQYF
TRBV7-6	TRBJ1-2	CASSLDSTAGYGYTF
TRBV10-3	TRBJ1-5	CATGVGAQHF
TRBV29-1	TRBJ1-1	CSAQGQDGTEAFF
TRBV6-5	TRBJ1-6	CASSDYNSPLHF
TRBV12-3/TRBV12-4	TRBJ1-2	CTSSLVGVRGYTF
TRBV15	TRBJ1-1	CATRGSNDNTEAFF
TRBV7-6	TRBJ1-5	CASSEGRGDQPQHF
TRBV11-2	TRBJ1-4	CASSQTATNEKLFF
TRBV7-3	TRBJ2-5	CASSSLGGRAETQYF
TRBV10-3	TRBJ1-2	CAISGTGGLGGYTF
TRBV7-9	TRBJ1-5	CASSLVGSEPQHF
TRBV7-9	TRBJ1-1	CASSMEGQSMNTEAFF
TRBV2	TRBJ2-6	CASNPGANVLTF
TRBV20-1	TRBJ2-7	CSASVGTDPYEQYF
TRBV10-3	TRBJ1-5	CATGTGSGGQPQHF
TRBV5-1	TRBJ2-7	CASSLTGGFYEQYF
TRBV12-3/TRBV12-4	TRBJ1-5	CASSLVPGGGDQPQHF
TRBV7-9	TRBJ2-7	CASGFKQYF
TRBV24-1	TRBJ2-2	CATSDLWVRDREGINTGELFF
TRBV5-8	TRBJ2-7	CASSYGQPALGYEQYF
TRBV29-1	TRBJ2-7	CSVESAGKGYEQYF
TRBV10-3	TRBJ2-7	CAISVSTSGSYKQYF
TRBV29-1	TRBJ1-1	CSVRWFEGNTEAFF
TRBV20-1	TRBJ2-7	CSALDPVYEQYF
TRBV20-1	TRBJ1-1	CSASTGRDTEAFF
TRBV7-7	TRBJ1-4	CAARDKCTNEKLFF
TRBV7-2	TRBJ2-5	CASSLTLAGGGQETQYF
TRBV2	TRBJ1-2	CASKTGTGPLSNWGYTF
TRBV10-3	TRBJ1-5	CATAGTGDSNQPQHF
TRBV29-1	TRBJ2-2	CSVDEGPGELFF
TRBV29-1	TRBJ1-1	CSVGGGDGTEAFF
TRBV29-1	TRBJ1-1	CSVEDPTQGALEAFF
TRBV9	TRBJ1-5	CASSSVDSNQPQHF
TRBV19	TRBJ2-6	CASSSGAGANVLTF
TRBV10-3	TRBJ1-5	CAIAGTGDSNQPQHF
TRBV5-1	TRBJ1-4	CASSFIGTDGEKLFF
TRBV5-6	TRBJ1-1	CASSLAGSHTEAFF